The 17 T cell receptor beta chains given below trace back to one sample, sequenced in a study of blood T cells in healthy people across ages. Then a second PCR, running roughly 7 to 11 cycles, was carried out with a sample-barcoded 5' primer and a J-beta primer mix. TCRdb recomputed calls from the 5' RACE reads with MiXCR, one row per CDR3 protein. The sample consists of 700,000 to 950,000 distinct CDR3 sequences, about 62% of them appearing once. Sequences were obtained from blood. The receptors stem from a man aged 25 to 40 in good health.

J is TRBJ1-6 and V is TRBV7-2; D is uncertain. Trimming removed 2 bases from V and 7 bases from J, with 3 bases in between. Germline lookup yields CDR1 SGHTA and CDR2 FQGNSA. This CDR3 region has 12 residues. Here the CDR3 DNA reads TGTGCCAGCAGCTTAACGAATTCACCCCTCCACTTT. This translates into CASSLTNSPLHF.

The rearrangement uses TRBV4-3 and TRBJ2-1; a weak D match, TRBD1 (5 bases). The CDR3 is 15 amino acids. V was cut by 1 base and J by 4 bases, with 11 bases left in between. Germline loops: CDR1 LGHNA, CDR2 YSLEER. The CDR3 nucleotides are TGCGCCAGCAGCCAAGGCCCCGACAGATACAATGAGCAGTTCTTC. Residues: CASSQGPDRYNEQFF.

Worth noting for this clonotype: A single base separates this from a much larger clone, so it may be a read error. CDR3 sequence (DNA): TGTGCCAGCAGCTGGAGTCGTGGAGTCTACAATGAGCAGTTCTTC. Its protein product is CASSWSRGVYNEQFF. The chain carries TRBV6-6 and TRBJ2-1; D is uncertain. CDR3 length: 15 residues. The V and J ends lost 6 bases and 3 bases respectively, with 15 bases between them. Germline V gene sequence: CDR1 MNHNY, CDR2 SVGAGI (reference sequence).

The chain is built from TRBV6-6 and TRBJ1-4; D possibly corresponds to TRBD1 (6 bases). CDR3 length: 16 amino acids. Trimming removed 4 bases at V and 3 bases at J, with 15 bases between. The germline CDR1 and CDR2 sequences are MNHNY and SVGAGI (reference sequence). CDR3 residues: CASSSARTASNEKLFF. The CDR3 nucleotides read TGTGCCAGCAGTTCCGCCCGGACAGCCTCTAATGAAAAACTGTTTTTT.

The chain uses TRBV20-1 and TRBJ1-2; D is unresolved. The ends were cut back, 6 bases at V and 6 bases at J, with 8 bases in the middle. The CDR3 length is 10 residues. The germline gives CDR1 DFQATT, CDR2 SNEGSKA (reference sequence). The CDR3 loop reads CSAGWDGYTF. The CDR3 region has the DNA TGCAGTGCGGGTTGGGATGGCTACACCTTC.

V gene TRBV20-1 combines with J gene TRBJ2-7, with 7 bases aligning to TRBD2. Germline values: CDR1 DFQATT, CDR2 SNEGSKA (reference sequence). V gave up 3 bases and J gave up 3 bases; unmatched junction bases: 8. CDR3 length: 14 residues. As DNA, the CDR3 is TGCAGTGCTAGCGTGCCGGGGGGATTCTACGAGCAGTACTTC. It yields the protein CSASVPGGFYEQYF.

The chain recombines TRBV9 with TRBJ2-1, with TRBD2 matching 9 bases. V lost 5 bases to trimming and J lost 9 bases; unmatched junction nucleotides: 9. The CDR3 loop spans 14 amino acids. The germline CDR1 and CDR2 sequences are SGDLS and YYNGEE. The CDR3: CASRATSGVGEQFF. The CDR3 region has the DNA TGTGCCAGCAGGGCGACTAGCGGCGTGGGTGAGCAGTTCTTC. Full variable domain (remainder filled in from reference TRBV9 and TRBJ2-1): DSGVTQTPKHLITATGQRVTLRCSPRSGDLSVYWYQQSLDQGLQFLIQYYNGEERAKGNILERFSAQQFPDLHSELNLSSLELGDSALYFCASRATSGVGEQFFGPGTRLTVL.

The chain links TRBV27 to TRBJ2-7, with 9 nucleotides matching TRBD2. V was pared by 4 bases and J by 6 bases, with 13 bases of the junction left unmatched. CDR3 size: 16 residues. CDR1 and CDR2 (germline): MNHEY, SMNVEV (reference sequence). The CDR3 is CASSSLGAGGPSEQYF. The CDR3 DNA is TGTGCCAGCAGTTCCCTCGGGGCGGGAGGGCCAAGCGAGCAGTACTTC.

Note on this clonotype: It is likely a read error, because the conserved phenylalanine at the end of the CDR3 is missing. The gene calls are TRBV13 and TRBJ2-7; 11 positions match TRBD1. The germline gives CDR1 PRHDT, CDR2 FYEKMQ (reference sequence). J gave up 0 bases and V 3 bases, and 13 bases lay outside the gene matches. The CDR3 is made up of 19 amino acids. The CDR3: CASSFGGQGAARSSYEQYL. Written as DNA, the CDR3 is TGTGCCAGCAGCTTCGGCGGACAGGGGGCCGCCCGAAGCTCCTACGAGCAGTACTTA.

The chain links TRBV6-2 or TRBV6-3 to TRBJ2-1, with D unclear. CDR1 is MNHEY, CDR2 SVGEGT, per germline. The V gene lost 8 bases and the J gene lost 5 bases, with 13 bases spanning the gap. CDR3 length equals 13 residues. The CDR3 DNA reads as TGTGCCAGCCAAAATCTAACTAACAATGAGCAGTTCTTC. It yields the protein CASQNLTNNEQFF.

This clonotype was detected a few times. The chain recombines TRBV20-1 with TRBJ2-1; the match to TRBD1 covers 7 bases. V was clipped by 1 base and J by 4 bases; unmatched bases: 7. From germline, CDR1 is DFQATT and CDR2 SNEGSKA (reference sequence). This CDR3 spans 15 amino acids. This CDR3 is CSARVSGQNYNEQFF. The DNA of the CDR3 is TGCAGTGCTAGAGTGTCGGGACAGAATTACAATGAGCAGTTCTTC.

The chain joins TRBV20-1 to TRBJ2-3; TRBD2 agrees at 8 bases. The J segment lost 0 bases and the V segment lost 3 bases, leaving 5 bases of the junction unmatched. The V gene's germline CDR1 is DFQATT and CDR2 SNEGSKA (reference sequence). This CDR3 contains 15 residues. CDR3 amino acids: CSASVLAASTDTQYF. The CDR3 DNA reads TGCAGTGCTAGTGTACTAGCGGCTAGCACAGATACGCAGTATTTT.

This clonotype was recorded a few times. As DNA, the CDR3 is TGTGCCAGCTCACCCAATGACAAATCTGGGACAGGGGCACGTGGCTACACCTTC. As protein: CASSPNDKSGTGARGYTF. V usage is TRBV18 and J usage is TRBJ1-2; 10 bases fit TRBD1. Germline-derived CDR1 and CDR2 are KGHSH and LQKENI. Trimming took 3 bases from V and 7 from J; bases not matched to a gene: 17. This CDR3 region has 18 residues.

The rearrangement links TRBV6-1 to TRBJ2-5; D is possibly TRBD1 (6 bases). The CDR3 length is 15 residues. Trimming pared 2 bases from V and 1 base from J, leaving 11 bases between. Germline CDR1 is MNHNS and CDR2 is SASEGT. For the CDR3, the DNA is TGTGCCAGCAGTGAACTTACAGGGATCCAAGAGACCCAGTACTTC. Amino acids: CASSELTGIQETQYF.

This clonotype was observed a few times. The rearrangement uses TRBV7-2 and TRBJ2-3; D may be TRBD1 or TRBD2 (6 bases each). CDR1 SGHTA and CDR2 FQGNSA come from the germline V gene. Trimming cost V 3 bases and J 2 bases, with 12 bases left between them. The CDR3 extends over 15 amino acids. The CDR3 nucleotides read TGTGCCAGCAGCTTGACTAGGACAGTCACAGATACGCAGTATTTT. Its protein is CASSLTRTVTDTQYF.

This sequence joins TRBV7-2 and TRBJ2-1; 9 nucleotides align to TRBD2. Germline CDR1 reads SGHTA; CDR2 reads FQGNSA. V was pared by 4 bases and J by 6 bases, with 16 bases of the junction left unmatched. The CDR3 contains 18 residues. CDR3 amino acids: CASSWTWMGTSRSNEQFF. The CDR3 region has the DNA TGTGCCAGCAGCTGGACTTGGATGGGGACTAGCAGGAGCAATGAGCAGTTCTTC.

The chain recombines TRBV6-1 with TRBJ2-5; TRBD2 matches 9 bases. With the DNA end fitting TRBJ2-7 better, the J assignment may be wrong. From germline, CDR1 is MNHNS and CDR2 SASEGT. The CDR3 sequence is 14 residues long. The CDR3 spells CASSELAGYYEQYF. The CDR3 coding sequence is TGTGCCAGCAGTGAACTAGCGGGATATTACGAGCAGTACTTC.